The 31 T cell receptor beta chains below all came from one sample that was sequenced in a study of OX40 agonist ivuxolimab in advanced cancers. The method was immunoSEQ multiplex PCR; TCRdb's version includes in-frame clones alone and lacks a portion of them. The sample holds roughly 100,000 clones, about four fifths seen once. The sample here was CD4+ or CD8+ T cells sorted from blood, taken in a trial of the OX40 agonist ivuxolimab. The source is an adult with an advanced solid tumor such as melanoma, head and neck, liver or kidney cancer.

The chain links TRBV9 to TRBJ1-2; TRBD1 agrees at 12 bases. The V gene's germline CDR1 is SGDLS and CDR2 YYNGEE. The CDR3 loop spans 17 amino acids. V shed 0 bases and J 5 bases; nucleotides not matched to a gene: 8. The CDR3 nucleotides read TGTGCCAGCAGCGTAGCCGGGGACAGGGGGCGACGATATGGCTACACCTTC. Translation gives CASSVAGDRGRRYGYTF.

CDR3 coding DNA: TGCGCCAGCAGCACGGGACAGGGGGCGCGAGAGCAGTACTTC. Translating gives CASSTGQGAREQYF. The chain carries TRBV5-1 and TRBJ2-5, with 12 bases that match TRBD1. Looked up from germline, CDR1 is SGHRS and CDR2 is YFSETQ. There are 14 residues in the CDR3. V was clipped by 4 bases and J by 11 bases; unmatched bases: 9.

This clone was detected only a few times. J is TRBJ1-1 and V is TRBV7-9; D uncertain. Trimming took off 0 bases at V and 5 bases at J, with 7 bases between the two ends. The length of the CDR3 is 13 residues. Germline V gene data show CDR1 as SEHNR and CDR2 as FQNEAQ (reference sequence). CDR3 residues: CASSLARWTEAFF. CDR3 nucleotide sequence: TGTGCCAGCAGCTTAGCGCGTTGGACTGAAGCTTTCTTT.

The chain uses TRBV9 and TRBJ2-1; D is unclear. In germline, CDR1 is SGDLS, CDR2 YYNGEE. CDR3 length: 12 residues. Trimming stripped 4 bases from V and 10 bases from J, with 12 bases between. CDR3 sequence: CASSPTSEEQFF. The DNA of the CDR3 is TGTGCCAGCAGCCCGACTTCTGAGGAGCAGTTCTTC.

The genes are TRBV10-1 and TRBJ2-1; 8 bases are shared with TRBD2. The V segment lost 5 bases and the J segment 6 bases; nucleotides outside the gene matches: 6. CDR1 and CDR2 from the germline V gene are WNHNN and SYGVQD (reference sequence). This CDR3 has 14 amino acids. The CDR3 reads CASSTGLVGNEQFF. The CDR3, as DNA: TGCGCCAGCAGTACGGGACTAGTTGGCAATGAGCAGTTCTTC.

The V call is TRBV27, the J call TRBJ2-3, with 10 bases matching TRBD1. After removal of 4 bases from V and 5 bases from J, the junction contained 9 bases not matched to a gene. This CDR3 has 16 amino acids. The germline V gene encodes CDR1 MNHEY and CDR2 SMNVEV (reference sequence). CDR3 DNA sequence: TGTGCCAGCAGTTCCGCCGGGACAGGGGTTGTAGATACGCAGTATTTT. It yields the protein CASSSAGTGVVDTQYF.

In this sample, this clone turned up once. V gene TRBV4-3 combines with J gene TRBJ2-7; unclear D gene. This CDR3 has 16 residues. Germline-derived CDR1 and CDR2 are LGHNA and YSLEER. Between the trimmed V and J ends, which lost 0 bases and 1 base, there was a span of 13 bases. CDR3 nucleotides: TGCGCCAGCAGCCAAGATTGGGCAGAAGTTTCCTACGAGCAGTACTTC. Its protein product is CASSQDWAEVSYEQYF.

The J gene is TRBJ2-2, the V gene TRBV7-2, with D tentatively TRBD1 (6 bases). Trimming shortened V by 1 base and J by 7 bases, and 13 bases separated the two germline ends. The V gene's germline CDR1 is SGHTA and CDR2 FQGNSA. This CDR3 has 15 amino acids. CDR3 nucleotides: TGTGCCAGCAGCTTAGAGGCGACAGGTTACGGGGAGCTGTTTTTT. The encoded protein is CASSLEATGYGELFF. The entire variable domain, with the rest obtained from reference TRBV7-2 and TRBJ2-2, is as follows: GAGVSQSPSNKVTEKGKDVELRCDPISGHTALYWYRQSLGQGLEFLIYFQGNSAPDKSGLPSDRFSAERTGGSVSTLTIQRTQQEDSAVYLCASSLEATGYGELFFGEGSRLTVL.

The chain is built from TRBV5-8 and TRBJ1-1; D possibly corresponds to TRBD1 (5 bases). Trimming stripped 0 bases from V and 5 bases from J, with 14 bases between. This CDR3 is 15 amino acids long. In germline, CDR1 is SGHTS, CDR2 YDEGEE. The CDR3, as DNA: TGTGCCAGCAGCTTGGGGAGCAGGGATGGAACTGAAGCTTTCTTT. It translates to CASSLGSRDGTEAFF.

The chain combines TRBV6-1 with TRBJ1-5; D is undetermined. The CDR3 is 17 amino acids. The germline V and J ends were trimmed by 3 bases and 2 bases, with 17 bases remaining between them. CDR1 and CDR2 (germline): MNHNS, SASEGT. In DNA form, the CDR3 reads TGTGCCAGCAGTGACCGCTCAGGAGGCAGCCGCAATCAGCCCCAGCATTTT. It specifies CASSDRSGGSRNQPQHF.

This rearrangement joins TRBV9 to TRBJ1-1, with a weak D call TRBD1 (6 bases). The CDR3 has 14 residues. The germline V and J ends were trimmed by 2 bases and 5 bases, with 13 bases remaining between them. Per germline, CDR1 SGDLS and CDR2 YYNGEE. In DNA form, the CDR3 reads TGTGCCAGCAGCGTCGGACAGCGGTTAACTGAAGCTTTCTTT. This encodes CASSVGQRLTEAFF.

The chain links TRBV6-6 to TRBJ2-1; TRBD2 matches 10 bases. V was pared by 6 bases and J by 4 bases, with 3 bases of the junction left unmatched. The CDR3 runs to 14 residues. The germline V gene has CDR1 MNHNY and CDR2 SVGAGI (reference sequence). The CDR3 nucleotides are TGTGCCAGCAGGCTAGCGGGGGAGTACAATGAGCAGTTCTTC. It codes for CASRLAGEYNEQFF.

The chain carries TRBV9 and TRBJ1-3; possible D gene TRBD1, 6 bases. Germline V gene data show CDR1 as SGDLS and CDR2 as YYNGEE. Trimming removed 0 bases from V and 8 bases from J, with 18 bases in between. The CDR3 loop spans 16 amino acids. The CDR3 coding sequence is TGTGCCAGCAGCGTAGGGGACACCCAAAAAGTTGACACCATATATTTT. Its protein product is CASSVGDTQKVDTIYF.

This clone appeared a few times. This chain links TRBV25-1 with TRBJ2-5; TRBD1 agrees at 7 bases. There are 15 residues in the CDR3. The V segment lost 5 bases and the J segment 0 bases; nucleotides outside the gene matches: 6. CDR1 MGHDK and CDR2 SYGVNS come from the germline V gene. CDR3: CASSPGQTYQETQYF. The CDR3 nucleotides are TGTGCCAGCAGTCCGGGACAGACGTACCAAGAGACCCAGTACTTC. Full variable domain (rest looked up from reference TRBV25-1 and TRBJ2-5): EADIYQTPRYLVIGTGKKITLECSQTMGHDKMYWYQQDPGMELHLIHYSYGVNSTEKGDLSSESTVSRIRTEHFPLTLESARPSHTSQYLCASSPGQTYQETQYFGPGTRLLVL.

The chain carries TRBV7-8 and TRBJ1-5; D unclear. Germline V gene sequence: CDR1 SGHVS, CDR2 FQNEAQ. The ends were cut back, 1 base at V and 2 bases at J, with 6 bases in the middle. The CDR3 spans 14 residues. CDR3 DNA: TGTGCCAGCAGCTTAGAAAACCGCAATCAGCCCCAGCATTTT. This gives the protein CASSLENRNQPQHF.

This clone was counted a single time. The V gene is TRBV10-3, the J gene TRBJ2-7; unclear D gene. The length of the CDR3 is 13 residues. With 4 bases removed from V and 3 bases from J, the gap between germline ends came to 10 bases. The germline CDR1 and CDR2 sequences are ENHRY and SYGVKD. The chain's CDR3 is CAISGADGYEQYF. CDR3 nucleotides: TGTGCCATCAGTGGAGCAGATGGCTACGAGCAGTACTTC.

The chain couples TRBV5-1 to TRBJ2-5, with 10 bases aligning to TRBD2. V was clipped by 0 bases and J by 9 bases; unmatched bases: 11. Per the germline V gene, CDR1 is SGHRS and CDR2 is YFSETQ. The CDR3 spans 16 residues. The CDR3, as DNA: TGCGCCAGCAGCTTGGGCGGGACTAGCGCGTACGGGGCCCAGTACTTC. It codes for CASSLGGTSAYGAQYF.

The chain uses TRBV6-5 and TRBJ1-2; D gene ambiguous. V was cut by 4 bases and J by 1 base, with 13 bases left in between. CDR1 MNHEY and CDR2 SVGAGI come from the germline V gene. The CDR3 runs to 15 residues. The DNA for the CDR3 is TGTGCCAGCAGTTCCCGGGGTATCCTTAACTATGGCTACACCTTC. This codes for CASSSRGILNYGYTF.

The CDR3 coding sequence is TGCGCCAGCGCTATATGGGCGAACACTGAAGCTTTCTTT. Protein: CASAIWANTEAFF. V usage is TRBV5-1 and J usage is TRBJ1-1, with no clear D. The CDR3 has 13 amino acids. V lost 7 bases and J 1 base, leaving 11 bases between the germline ends. CDR1 and CDR2 (germline): SGHRS, YFSETQ. Complete variable domain (other parts from reference TRBV5-1 and TRBJ1-1): KAGVTQTPRYLIKTRGQQVTLSCSPISGHRSVSWYQQTPGQGLQFLFEYFSETQRNKGNFPGRFSGRQFSNSRSEMNVSTLELGDSALYLCASAIWANTEAFFGQGTRLTVV.

This chain joins TRBV5-1 and TRBJ2-6; D uncertain. Trimming took 0 bases from V and 2 from J, leaving 3 bases between them. This CDR3 is 14 amino acids long. Germline loops: CDR1 SGHRS, CDR2 YFSETQ. The CDR3 sequence is CASSLEAGANVLTF. CDR3 sequence (DNA): TGCGCCAGCAGCTTGGAGGCTGGGGCCAACGTCCTGACTTTC.

The gene calls are TRBV5-6 and TRBJ1-1; maybe TRBD1 (5 bases). Trimming took 1 base from V and 1 from J, leaving 11 bases between them. CDR1 and CDR2 from the germline V gene are SGHDT and YYEEEE. CDR3 length: 15 amino acids. CDR3 residues: CASSLLQVANTEAFF. For the CDR3, the DNA is TGTGCCAGCAGCTTGTTACAGGTGGCGAACACTGAAGCTTTCTTT.

A few counts support this clone. The J gene is TRBJ1-1, the V gene TRBV5-1, with TRBD1 matching 7 bases. Germline V gives CDR1 SGHRS, CDR2 YFSETQ. J was trimmed by 1 base and V by 4 bases; bases with no gene match: 10. CDR3 length: 16 residues. The CDR3 loop is CASSVNPPGGNTEAFF. In nucleotides, the CDR3 is TGCGCCAGCAGCGTCAACCCCCCAGGGGGGAACACTGAAGCTTTCTTT.

V is TRBV27 and J is TRBJ2-2, with D possibly being TRBD2 (6 bases). The CDR3 is made up of 15 amino acids. V gave up 7 bases and J gave up 6 bases, with 18 bases separating them. The germline CDR1 and CDR2 sequences are MNHEY and SMNVEV (reference sequence). CDR3 nucleotide sequence: TGTGCCAGCACCCGCGGGGTAGGCTTGGCCGGGGAGCTGTTTTTT. This gives the protein CASTRGVGLAGELFF.

The chain links TRBV2 to TRBJ2-7; 7 bases are a match to TRBD1. Losses at the gene ends were 5 bases for V and 1 base for J; bases not matched to a gene: 2. Germline V lookup: CDR1 SNHLY, CDR2 FYNNEI. This CDR3 is built from 13 residues. Here the CDR3 DNA reads TGTGCCAGCAGTCTGGGACAGTCCTACGAGCAGTACTTC. Its translation: CASSLGQSYEQYF.

The gene calls are TRBV21-1 and TRBJ2-7; TRBD2 was called by the table and not checked on the DNA. TRBV21-1 is a pseudogene locus. The CDR3 consists of 15 residues. The CDR3 loop is CASIDLTSGIYEQYF. In DNA form, the CDR3 reads TGTGCCAGCATCGACCTGACTAGCGGGATCTACGAGCAGTACTTC.

The CDR3 DNA reads as TGTGCCAGCAGCTTTAAAATGAACACTGAAGCTTTCTTT. Protein product: CASSFKMNTEAFF. The chain employs TRBV13 and TRBJ1-1; unclear D gene. Trimming cost V 3 bases and J 0 bases, with 5 bases left between them. The germline V gene has CDR1 PRHDT and CDR2 FYEKMQ (reference sequence). CDR3 size: 13 residues. Drawing the rest from reference TRBV13 and TRBJ1-1, the complete variable domain is AAGVIQSPRHLIKEKRETATLKCYPIPRHDTVYWYQQGPGQDPQFLISFYEKMQSDKGSIPDRFSAQQFSDYHSELNMSSLELGDSALYFCASSFKMNTEAFFGQGTRLTVV.

The CDR3 loop reads CASSPSGLRSGVGNEQFF. CDR3 nucleotides: TGTGCCAGCAGCCCCAGCGGGCTAAGGTCGGGGGTGGGAAATGAGCAGTTCTTC. The J gene is TRBJ2-1, the V gene TRBV11-2, with a weak D call TRBD2 (6 bases). There are 18 residues in the CDR3. Germline V gene lookup returns CDR1 SGHAT and CDR2 FQNNGV. With 5 bases removed from V and 7 bases from J, the gap between germline ends came to 27 bases.

This chain connects TRBV11-1 to TRBJ1-1; no clear D gene. The germline V and J ends were trimmed by 4 bases and 5 bases, with 11 bases remaining between them. CDR1 is SGHAT and CDR2 is FQDESV in the germline V gene (reference sequence). The CDR3 is 13 amino acids. CDR3: CASSSGRVTEAFF. The CDR3 bases are TGTGCCAGCAGCTCTGGGAGGGTTACTGAAGCTTTCTTT.

This clone appeared once. V is TRBV6-1 and J is TRBJ2-7; no clear D. Germline CDR1 MNHNS, CDR2 SASEGT. V shed 3 bases and J shed 3 bases, with 6 bases lying between them. This CDR3 is 12 amino acids long. The CDR3 protein is CASSDGLYEQYF. The CDR3 DNA reads TGTGCCAGCAGTGACGGTCTCTACGAGCAGTACTTC.

The genes are TRBV7-9 and TRBJ2-3; no clear D. Germline CDR1 and CDR2: SEHNR and FQNEAQ (reference sequence). CDR3 size: 16 residues. Trimming removed 4 bases at V and 4 bases at J, with 18 bases between. Written as DNA, the CDR3 is TGTGCCAGCAGCTCCCCCCTTTTAAACATCCCAGATACGCAGTATTTT. Translation gives CASSSPLLNIPDTQYF.

The rearrangement joins TRBV27 to TRBJ2-5; D tentatively reads TRBD1 or TRBD2 (5 bases each). The J call may be mistaken, given a closer DNA end match to TRBJ2-7. Germline V gives CDR1 MNHEY, CDR2 SMNVEV (reference sequence). CDR3 length equals 15 residues. The CDR3 sequence is CASSLSGTASYEQYF. The CDR3 DNA is TGTGCCAGCAGTTTGTCCGGGACGGCATCCTACGAGCAGTACTTC.